The entry below gives a single T cell receptor (beta chain) sequence along with its context. In the study's own analysis: Cell counts per sample came from amplifying reference gene primers. Profiled with immunoSEQ multiplex PCR; TCRdb holds only in-frame clones, not every one. D and trimming were read from the DNA, whereas the V and J calls and clone size are those reported in that table. The top ten hold under 10% of the sample, which has over 200,000 clones, around 89% seen once. Enrollees, about 18 to 89 years old, lived in 25 or so US areas. Clinical history reported by participants formed the basis on which cohorts were assigned. This entry comes from a study of blood T cell repertoires in COVID-19. Across the study: Acute and convalescent COVID-19 specimens originated in the United States, Italy and Spain.

CDR1 is KGHDR and CDR2 is SFDVKD in the germline V gene. Trimming cost V 7 bases and J 1 base, with 6 bases left between them. The CDR3 contains 12 residues. The sequence was collected from a man in his forties who had recovered from COVID-19. Sequenced: PBMCs or T cells enriched from blood (not recorded which). V gene TRBV24-1 combines with J gene TRBJ1-1; D gene ambiguous. For the CDR3, the DNA is TGTGCCACCAGGGCTGGGAACACTGAAGCTTTCTTT. As protein: CATRAGNTEAFF.